These T cell receptor beta chains were read from a single sample in a study of follicular helper T cells after annual influenza vaccination. Sequencing was performed with immunoSEQ multiplex PCR; in TCRdb, only in-frame clones are kept and a portion is missing. The sample yields approximately 11,000 clones, approximately 80% seen once. Specimen: CXCR5- memory CD4+ T cells sorted from blood, collected 6 weeks after influenza vaccination. The receptor source for this set is an adult who received the influenza vaccine. The CDR3 runs from the conserved cysteine through the conserved F or W. The order of the fields is clone size, J gene, D gene, V gene, CDR3 protein, CDR3 DNA. The D gene is left open where the match is weak. For some rows the clone size is stated as once, few or many, or as a class when expanded; others skip it.

-,TRBJ2-7,TRBD2,TRBV2,CASSERRGGIYEQYF,TGTGCCAGCAGTGAGCGGCGCGGGGGGATCTACGAGCAGTACTTC
-,TRBJ2-5,-,TRBV18,CASSPPLNNQETQYF,TGTGCCAGCTCACCACCGCTTAACAACCAAGAGACCCAGTACTTC
-,TRBJ2-3,-,TRBV6-1,CASSPGTDTQYF,TGTGCCAGCAGTCCTGGGACAGATACGCAGTATTTT
-,TRBJ1-3,-,TRBV9,CASSVDPSSGNTIYF,TGTGCCAGCAGCGTAGATCCGAGCTCTGGAAACACCATATATTTT
-,TRBJ2-3,TRBD2,TRBV9,CASSLGHFGGSGRADTQYF,TGTGCCAGCAGCCTAGGACATTTCGGGGGGAGCGGACGAGCAGATACGCAGTATTTT
-,TRBJ2-7,-,TRBV19,CASSMAGNEQYF,TGTGCCAGTAGTATGGCGGGGAACGAGCAGTACTTC
-,TRBJ2-3,-,TRBV7-9,CASSLRLSTDTQYF,TGTGCCAGCAGCCTGAGACTTAGCACAGATACGCAGTATTTT
once,TRBJ2-5,-,TRBV11-2,CASSPTPEYQETQYF,TGTGCCAGCAGCCCCACCCCCGAGTACCAAGAGACCCAGTACTTC
-,TRBJ1-1,TRBD1,TRBV7-2,CASSLGQGSEAFF,TGTGCCAGCAGCTTAGGACAGGGAAGTGAAGCTTTCTTT
-,TRBJ1-1,-,TRBV29-1,CSVEVQGLNTEAFF,TGCAGCGTTGAAGTCCAGGGGTTGAACACTGAAGCTTTCTTT
-,TRBJ2-5,-,TRBV18,CASSPTLTVYQETQYF,TGTGCCAGCTCACCAACCCTGACCGTGTACCAAGAGACCCAGTACTTC
-,TRBJ2-3,TRBD2,TRBV13,CASSLGKMLAGRGTQYF,TGTGCCAGCAGCTTAGGAAAAATGCTAGCGGGGAGGGGGACGCAGTATTTT
-,TRBJ2-3,TRBD1,TRBV5-1,CASSTGQGTDTQYF,TGCGCCAGCAGCACGGGACAGGGCACAGATACGCAGTATTTT
-,TRBJ2-3,-,TRBV19,CASSNFNTDTQYF,TGTGCCAGTAGTAACTTTAACACAGATACGCAGTATTTT
-,TRBJ1-4,-,TRBV23-1,CASSQIQGGVATNEKLFF,TGCGCCAGCAGTCAAATACAGGGAGGGGTTGCAACTAATGAAAAACTGTTTTTT
few,TRBJ1-2,-,TRBV18,CASSRTDNYGYTF,TGTGCCAGCTCACGCACAGATAACTATGGCTACACCTTC
-,TRBJ2-7,-,TRBV7-2,CASSLAPSGSTTYEQYF,TGTGCCAGCAGCTTAGCACCTTCCGGGAGCACTACCTACGAGCAGTACTTC
few,TRBJ2-5,TRBD2,TRBV5-1,CASSLGGGPRYQETQYF,TGCGCCAGCAGCTTGGGGGGGGGTCCCAGATACCAAGAGACCCAGTACTTC
few,TRBJ1-5,-,TRBV4-2,CASSQDPGDQPQHF,TGTGCCAGCAGCCAAGATCCTGGGGACCAGCCCCAGCATTTT
few,TRBJ2-1,-,TRBV9,CASSISGARDEQFF,TGTGCCAGCAGCATCTCCGGGGCAAGAGATGAGCAGTTCTTC
-,TRBJ2-2,-,TRBV2,CASSEVAGWDGELFF,TGTGCCAGCAGTGAAGTGGCAGGGTGGGACGGGGAGCTGTTTTTT
few,TRBJ1-2,-,TRBV7-2,CASSSYTANYGYTF,TGTGCCAGCAGCTCCTACACGGCTAACTATGGCTACACCTTC
-,TRBJ1-4,TRBD1,TRBV27,CASSRWTGTDEKLFF,TGTGCCAGCAGTCGGTGGACAGGGACGGACGAAAAACTGTTTTTT
-,TRBJ2-2,TRBD1,TRBV5-1,CASSKGTGANTGELFF,TGCGCCAGCAGCAAAGGGACAGGGGCCAACACCGGGGAGCTGTTTTTT
-,TRBJ2-1,-,TRBV4-3,CASSQEVAREQFF,TGCGCCAGCAGCCAAGAAGTTGCCCGTGAGCAGTTCTTC
-,TRBJ1-1,-,TRBV6-6,CASSPLWGAEAFF,TGTGCCAGCAGTCCCCTGTGGGGGGCTGAAGCTTTCTTT
-,TRBJ2-7,-,TRBV27,CASRENGPYEQYF,TGTGCCAGCAGGGAGAACGGGCCTTACGAGCAGTACTTC
-,TRBJ2-5,-,TRBV18,CASRDINQETQYF,TGTGCCAGCCGAGACATCAACCAAGAGACCCAGTACTTC
-,TRBJ1-1,TRBD1,TRBV18,CASSRQGNTEAFF,TGTGCCAGCTCACGACAGGGAAACACTGAAGCTTTCTTT
-,TRBJ2-7,TRBD1,TRBV5-5,CASSLGPTGGDEQYF,TGTGCCAGCAGCTTGGGCCCGACAGGGGGGGACGAGCAGTACTTC
-,TRBJ1-2,TRBD1,TRBV27,CASSETGYYGYTF,TGTGCCAGCAGTGAGACAGGGTACTATGGCTACACCTTC
-,TRBJ1-5,-,TRBV6-5,CASRTHTGRYQPQHF,TGTGCCAGCAGGACCCATACAGGTCGGTATCAGCCCCAGCATTTT
-,TRBJ2-7,TRBD2,TRBV27,CASSLKLAGVPYEQYF,TGTGCCAGCAGCCTCAAGCTAGCGGGGGTTCCCTACGAGCAGTACTTC
-,TRBJ1-5,-,TRBV6-1,CASSEGQGSNQPQHF,TGTGCCAGCAGTGAGGGGCAGGGGAGTAATCAGCCCCAGCATTTT
few,TRBJ2-1,-,TRBV18,CASSPIGQMYNEQFF,TGTGCCAGCTCACCTATTGGACAGATGTACAATGAGCAGTTCTTC
once,TRBJ2-2,TRBD2,TRBV9,CASSVVAGGPPGELFF,TGTGCCAGCAGCGTAGTAGCGGGGGGGCCCCCCGGGGAGCTGTTTTTT
-,TRBJ1-1,-,TRBV18,CASSPGGNGGTEAFF,TGTGCCAGCTCACCAGGGGGCAACGGGGGCACTGAAGCTTTCTTT
-,TRBJ1-4,-,TRBV18,CASSETGLNEKLFF,TGTGCCAGCTCAGAGACAGGACTTAATGAAAAACTGTTTTTT
few,TRBJ2-7,-,TRBV7-8,CASSSFAEQYF,TGTGCCAGCAGCTCCTTTGCGGAGCAGTACTTC
-,TRBJ2-5,-,TRBV21-1,CASSKEETQYF,TGTGCCAGCAGCAAAGAAGAGACCCAGTACTTC
-,TRBJ2-3,-,TRBV18,CASSPPSADTQYF,TGTGCCAGCTCACCACCCTCCGCCGATACGCAGTATTTT
-,TRBJ2-7,TRBD1,TRBV2,CASSRQGITYEQYF,TGTGCCAGCAGTCGACAGGGGATCACCTACGAGCAGTACTTC